This T cell receptor (beta chain) is from a study of human T cells and chemical hapten exposure. Study results and caveats: No alteration of TCRs above 1 in 1000 frequency was seen with DPC sensitization. Patch test score showed a positive correlation with PT1 expanded TCR counts. As the donors had alopecia, their immune response may differ from healthy people's.

Library preparation tagged each individual cDNA molecule with a unique molecular identifier. MiXCR, run by TCRdb on the reads, gives a single entry per CDR3 protein. In the table there are thousands of distinct CDR3 sequences, approximately 59% of which are singletons. Treatment defined: therapeutic diphenylcyclopropenone sensitization with weekly scalp DPC. This clonotype has only a few counts. The antigen is unknown. The CDR3 extends over 14 amino acids. Per germline, CDR1 SGHRS and CDR2 YFSETQ. V lost 4 bases and J 2 bases, leaving 11 bases between the germline ends. V gene TRBV5-1 combines with J gene TRBJ2-3; D possibly corresponds to TRBD2 (5 bases). Sequencing used whole blood, obtained before DPC sensitization or 2, 6, or about 24 weeks after (not recorded which). This receptor was taken from an adult with alopecia areata. Some clones in this sample may be carry-over from other donors' samples. This table probably holds off-target reads from a library built for another chain. The CDR3, as DNA: TGCGCCAGCAGCGCAGGACTGACCACAGATACGCAGTATTTT. Translation: CASSAGLTTDTQYF.